This note documents a single TCR beta chain sequence. Its antigen is unidentified. Sample donors were healthy Caucasian individuals that came from Russia, aged about 6 to 95. Then a second PCR, running about 7 to 11 cycles, was carried out with a sample-barcoded 5' primer and a J-beta primer mix. TCRdb re-called the 5' RACE reads through MiXCR, storing one row per CDR3 protein. This table has 1.5 million to 2 million distinct CDR3 sequences, 49% appearing once. This record comes from a study of blood T cells in healthy people across ages. Study observations and caveats: Observed TCR beta diversity per million T cells went down as age went up. This fall followed a roughly linear course with age.

With 7 bases clipped from V and 2 bases from J, the junction kept 6 bases outside the gene matches. There are 15 residues in the CDR3. Germline CDR1 and CDR2: LGHDT and YNNKEL (reference sequence). The specimen sequenced was blood. The chain employs TRBV3-1 and TRBJ2-1; 9 bases fit TRBD2. This sequence was found in a woman between 35 and 50 years old in good health. CDR3 sequence (DNA): TGTGCCAGCAATTTTGGCGGGGGGGCCTACAATGAGCAGTTCTTC. It codes for CASNFGGGAYNEQFF.